This T cell receptor beta chain stems from a study of blood T cell repertoires in COVID-19. The overall study: The origin of the acute and convalescent COVID-19 samples was the United States, Italy and Spain. The cDNA or gDNA used as material had been derived from T cells, B-cell-depleted T cells, or PBMCs.

The CDR3 extends over 13 amino acids. V was clipped by 10 bases and J by 6 bases, with 18 bases between them. Germline values: CDR1 SEHNR, CDR2 FQNEAQ (reference sequence). In the source study's methods: Researchers report that nucleated cell counts were estimated from reference gene primer amplification. The table came from immunoSEQ multiplex PCR; TCRdb's copy has only in-frame clones and leaves some out. V, J and clone size are those of that table, while D and trimming were read from the DNA. This sample carries under 85,000 clones, about four fifths of them seen once, and the ten largest clones take 11%.

The sequence was collected from a middle-aged man with acute or convalescent COVID-19. This chain connects TRBV7-9 to TRBJ1-1; D gene uncertain. The source material was peripheral blood. The CDR3, as DNA: TGTGCCACTCACAAGTCCATAGCTGCTGAAGCTTTCTTT. Protein product: CATHKSIAAEAFF.